This T cell receptor beta chain was observed in a study of regulatory T cells in long-lasting Graves disease. Described time point: newly diagnosed GD, antithyroid drugs for less than 3 months. Preparation of the TCR library used RNA extracted from PBMCs. Study outcomes and limitations: New patients shared roughly 1,000 public clonotypes, fewer than the 2,500 to 3,500 shared by persistent patients. Analyses excluded thyroid tissue, covering peripheral blood alone.

CDR3-region Arm-PCR and iRepertoire HTBI primers produced the TCR beta libraries. TCRdb analysed the multiplex PCR reads with MiXCR anew, one entry per CDR3 protein. The sample has 400,000 to 550,000 distinct CDR3 sequences, 16% seen once. This CDR3 region has 14 residues. Germline V gene sequence: CDR1 MDHEN, CDR2 SYDVKM. Germline trimming cut 3 bases from V and 5 bases from J; bases unmatched to any gene: 6. This clonotype has at least ten counts. Its antigen is not known. These same records also appear under a second study, on T cells in Graves' hyperthyroidism and ophthalmopathy. As that study records: Diagnosis of hyperthyroidism was new in patients aged 18 to 65, and its duration was under 2 months.

The chain links TRBV28 to TRBJ2-7; 8 bases are shared with TRBD2. The TCR comes from a woman aged 18-30 years with Graves disease. Sequenced material: peripheral blood mononuclear cells (PBMCs), taken at new diagnosis, from a patient treated with antithyroid drugs. This CDR3 is CASSFRLAGHEQYF. CDR3 in DNA: TGTGCCAGCAGTTTTCGGCTAGCGGGCCACGAGCAGTACTTC. The whole variable domain, remainder taken from reference TRBV28 and TRBJ2-7, is DVKVTQSSRYLVKRTGEKVFLECVQDMDHENMFWYRQDPGLGLRLIYFSYDVKMKEKGDIPEGYSVSREKKERFSLILESASTNQTSMYLCASSFRLAGHEQYFGPGTRLTVT.